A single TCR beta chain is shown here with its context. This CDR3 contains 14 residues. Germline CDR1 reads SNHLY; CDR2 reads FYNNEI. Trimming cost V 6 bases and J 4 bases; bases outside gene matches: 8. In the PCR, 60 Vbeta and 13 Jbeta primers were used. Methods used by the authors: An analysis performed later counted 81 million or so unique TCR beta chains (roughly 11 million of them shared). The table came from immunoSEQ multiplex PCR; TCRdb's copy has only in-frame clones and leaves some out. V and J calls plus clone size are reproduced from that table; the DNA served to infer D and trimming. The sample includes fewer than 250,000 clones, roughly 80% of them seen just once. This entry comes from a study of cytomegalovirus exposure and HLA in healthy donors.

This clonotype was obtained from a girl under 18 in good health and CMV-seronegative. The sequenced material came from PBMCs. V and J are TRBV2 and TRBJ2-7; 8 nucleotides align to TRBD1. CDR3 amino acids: CASRFVQGGYEQYF. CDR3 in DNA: TGTGCCAGCAGATTCGTACAGGGGGGATACGAGCAGTACTTC.